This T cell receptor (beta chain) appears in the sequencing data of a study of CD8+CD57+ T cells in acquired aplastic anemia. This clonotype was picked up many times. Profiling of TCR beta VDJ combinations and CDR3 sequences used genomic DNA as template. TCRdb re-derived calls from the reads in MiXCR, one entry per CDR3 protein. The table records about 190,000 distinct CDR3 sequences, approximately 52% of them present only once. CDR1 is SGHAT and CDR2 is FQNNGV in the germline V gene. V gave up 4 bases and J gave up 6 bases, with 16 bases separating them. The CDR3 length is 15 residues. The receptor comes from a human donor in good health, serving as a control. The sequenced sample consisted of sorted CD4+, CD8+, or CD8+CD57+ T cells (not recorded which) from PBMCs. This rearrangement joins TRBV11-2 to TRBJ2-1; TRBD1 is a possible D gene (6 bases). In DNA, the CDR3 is TGTGCCAGCAGCTGGTTGGAACAGGGCGGCAATGAGCAGTTCTTC. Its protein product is CASSWLEQGGNEQFF.